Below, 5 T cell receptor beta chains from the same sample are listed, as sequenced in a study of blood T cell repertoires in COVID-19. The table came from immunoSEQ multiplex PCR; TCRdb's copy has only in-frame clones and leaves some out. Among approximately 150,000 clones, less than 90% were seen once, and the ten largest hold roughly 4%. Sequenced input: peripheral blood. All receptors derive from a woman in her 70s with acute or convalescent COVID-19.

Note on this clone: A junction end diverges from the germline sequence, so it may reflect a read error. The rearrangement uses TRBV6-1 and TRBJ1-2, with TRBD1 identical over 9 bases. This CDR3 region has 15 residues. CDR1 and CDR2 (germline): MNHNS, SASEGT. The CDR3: CASSEKTGGYYGCTF. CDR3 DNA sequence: TGTGCCAGCAGTGAAAAAACAGGGGGCTACTATGGCTGCACCTTC.

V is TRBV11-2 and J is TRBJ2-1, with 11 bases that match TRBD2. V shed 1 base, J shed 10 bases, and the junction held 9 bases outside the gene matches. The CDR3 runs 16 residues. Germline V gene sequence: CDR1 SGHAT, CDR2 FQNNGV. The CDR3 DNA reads TGTGCCAGCAGCTTAGTCGGGACTAGCGGTGGGAGAGAGCAGTTCTTC. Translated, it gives CASSLVGTSGGREQFF.

This CDR3 is CASSFGTGLLNEKLFF. CDR3 nucleotide sequence: TGTGCCAGCAGTTTCGGGACAGGGCTCCTCAATGAAAAACTGTTTTTT. The rearrangement links TRBV6-5 to TRBJ1-4; 9 bases match TRBD1. This CDR3 has 16 amino acids. The germline CDR1 and CDR2 sequences are MNHEY and SVGAGI. V lost 4 bases to trimming and J lost 5 bases; unmatched junction nucleotides: 8.

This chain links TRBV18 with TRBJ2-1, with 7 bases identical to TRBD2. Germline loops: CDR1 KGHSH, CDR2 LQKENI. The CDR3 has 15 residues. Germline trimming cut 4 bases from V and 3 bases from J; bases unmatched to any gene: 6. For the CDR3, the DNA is TGTGCCAGCTCACGCTTGGGGGGGGACTACAATGAGCAGTTCTTC. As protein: CASSRLGGDYNEQFF.

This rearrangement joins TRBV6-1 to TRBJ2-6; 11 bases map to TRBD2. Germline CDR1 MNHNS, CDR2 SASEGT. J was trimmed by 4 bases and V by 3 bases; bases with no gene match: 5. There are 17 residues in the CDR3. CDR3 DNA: TGTGCCAGCAGTGACCGGACTAGCGGGCTCGGGGCCAACGTCCTGACTTTC. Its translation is CASSDRTSGLGANVLTF.